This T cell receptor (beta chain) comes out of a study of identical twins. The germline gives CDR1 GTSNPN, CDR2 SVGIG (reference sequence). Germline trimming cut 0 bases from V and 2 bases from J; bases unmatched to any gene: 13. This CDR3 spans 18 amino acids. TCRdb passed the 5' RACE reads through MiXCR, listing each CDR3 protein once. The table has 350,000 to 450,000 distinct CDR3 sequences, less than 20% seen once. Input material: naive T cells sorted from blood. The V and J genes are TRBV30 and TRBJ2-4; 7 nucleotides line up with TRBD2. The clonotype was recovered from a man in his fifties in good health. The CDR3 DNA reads TGTGCCTGGAGTGTAGGGCGGGGGTCTAGCGGACCCAAAAACATTCAGTACTTC. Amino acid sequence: CAWSVGRGSSGPKNIQYF.